This TCR beta chain was sequenced during a study of cytomegalovirus exposure and HLA in healthy donors. Study results and limitations: There were some V segments, including TRBV6-2 and TRBV6-3, excluded as indistinguishable. Prediction of most subjects' HLA-A and HLA-B alleles by TCR beta sequences was reportedly accurate. Presence/absence analyses took donor sequencing depth as roughly uniform.

PCR employed 60 Vbeta and 13 Jbeta primers. Libraries were prepared by immunoSEQ multiplex PCR; TCRdb keeps only in-frame clonotypes and omits some of them. Here the sample spans 140,000 to 150,000 clones, over 75% being singletons. This clone came up a few times. Its antigen is not known. Germline V gene sequence: CDR1 MDHEN, CDR2 SYDVKM. With V trimmed by 6 bases and J by 2 bases, 8 bases remained unmatched. The CDR3 extends over 15 amino acids. Material for sequencing was PBMCs. The sequence came from a man in his forties in good health and CMV-seronegative. The chain recombines TRBV28 with TRBJ2-7; TRBD1 matches 9 bases. Written as DNA, the CDR3 is TGTGCCAGCAGGCAACCGGGACAGGGAACCTACGAGCAGTACTTC. Its translation: CASRQPGQGTYEQYF.